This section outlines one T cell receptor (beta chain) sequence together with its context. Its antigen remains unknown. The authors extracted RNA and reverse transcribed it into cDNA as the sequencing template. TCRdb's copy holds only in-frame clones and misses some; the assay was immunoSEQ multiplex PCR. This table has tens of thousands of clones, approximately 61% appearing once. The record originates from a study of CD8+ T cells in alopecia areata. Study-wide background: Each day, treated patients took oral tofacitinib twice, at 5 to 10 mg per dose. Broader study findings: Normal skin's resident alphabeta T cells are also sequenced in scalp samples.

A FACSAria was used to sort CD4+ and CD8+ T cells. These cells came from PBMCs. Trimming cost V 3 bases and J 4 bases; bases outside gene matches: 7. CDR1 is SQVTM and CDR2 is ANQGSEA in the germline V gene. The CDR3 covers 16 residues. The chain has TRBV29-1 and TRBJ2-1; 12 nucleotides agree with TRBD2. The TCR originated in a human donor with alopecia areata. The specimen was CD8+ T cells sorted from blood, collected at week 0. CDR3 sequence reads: CSVETSGGRWYNEQFF. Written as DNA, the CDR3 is TGCAGCGTTGAGACTAGCGGGGGACGTTGGTACAATGAGCAGTTCTTC.